This entry lists 2 T cell receptor beta chains sequenced from one sample in a study of blood T cells in healthy people across ages. Combining a sample-barcoded 5' primer with a J-beta primer mix, a second PCR ran for roughly 6 to 12 cycles. TCRdb reanalysed the 5' RACE reads using MiXCR and keeps one entry per CDR3 protein. The repertoire holds about 1.4 million distinct CDR3 sequences, with almost 60% as singletons. Specimen: blood. The source is a man aged 18-30 years in good health.

As to this clonotype: One end of the junction fails to match germline, which may point to a read error. This chain joins TRBV6-2 or TRBV6-3 and TRBJ2-4; tentative D call: TRBD2 (6 bases). Germline lookup yields CDR1 MNHEY and CDR2 SVGEGT. This CDR3 has 14 residues. The CDR3 spells CAGSYGLAPNEQYF. The CDR3, as DNA: TGTGCCGGCAGTTACGGCCTAGCGCCCAATGAGCAGTACTTC.

This clonotype was counted once. This chain joins TRBV7-8 and TRBJ2-1, with a tentative D call TRBD1 (5 bases). Germline-derived CDR1 and CDR2 are SGHVS and FQNEAQ. Trimming shortened V by 1 base and J by 8 bases, and 15 bases separated the two germline ends. The CDR3 sequence is 15 residues long. CDR3 residues: CASSLVPGYSYEQFF. The CDR3 coding sequence is TGTGCCAGCAGCTTAGTACCAGGGTATTCTTATGAGCAGTTCTTC.